These T cell receptor beta chains were read from a single sample in a study of shared clonotypes between healthy human individuals. Using immunoSEQ multiplex PCR, the repertoire was profiled, and TCRdb retains in-frame clones only, with some absent. The repertoire holds a few million clones, roughly 93% seen once, with 0.35% to 0.45% in the top ten. Sample: naive CD4+ T cells from PBMCs. These receptors all come from a man between 18 and 35 years old in good health. Some clones in this sample may be carry-over from other donors' samples. The CDR3 runs from the conserved cysteine through the conserved F or W. A D gene is named only where the DNA matches it firmly. The size field is filled for only some rows; it gives once, few, many or a size class.

size: .
J: TRBJ2-3
D: .
V: TRBV19
DNA: TGTGCCAGTAGTAGGCCGGGACTGGCTCGCAGCACAGATACGCAGTATTTT
CDR3: CASSRPGLARSTDTQYF

size: .
J: TRBJ2-5
D: .
V: TRBV6-1
DNA: TGTGCCAGCAGTGAAGTGGTAGCGGAGTACCAAGAGACCCAGTACTTC
CDR3: CASSEVVAEYQETQYF

size: .
J: TRBJ2-7
D: TRBD2
V: TRBV29-1
DNA: TGCAGCGTGAGACTAGCAGTGACCTACGAGCAGTACTTC
CDR3: CSVRLAVTYEQYF

size: .
J: TRBJ2-7
D: .
V: TRBV1
DNA: TGCACCAGCAGCCAAGGGTTAGAGGGGGGTTGGGACGAGCAGTACTTC
CDR3: CTSSQGLEGGWDEQYF

size: .
J: TRBJ1-1
D: .
V: TRBV25-1
DNA: TGTGCCAGCAGTGAGGCAGGGAACACTGAAGCTTTCTTT
CDR3: CASSEAGNTEAFF

size: .
J: TRBJ2-3
D: TRBD2
V: TRBV5-5
DNA: TGTGCCAGCAGCTTAGTACGGGGTCCTAGCGGGAGCACAGATACGCAGTATTTT
CDR3: CASSLVRGPSGSTDTQYF

size: .
J: TRBJ2-1
D: .
V: TRBV25-1
DNA: TGTGCCAGCAGTGTTCTTGTAGGTTTCTCCAATGAGCAGTTCTTC
CDR3: CASSVLVGFSNEQFF

size: few
J: TRBJ1-2
D: .
V: TRBV30
DNA: TGTGCCTGGAGTCGAGGGGGACCCCCTAACTATGGCTACACCTTC
CDR3: CAWSRGGPPNYGYTF

size: .
J: TRBJ2-7
D: TRBD1
V: TRBV5-6
DNA: TGTGCCAGCAGCTGGACCGGGACAGGGATCGAGCAGTACTTC
CDR3: CASSWTGTGIEQYF

size: .
J: TRBJ1-2
D: .
V: TRBV9
DNA: TGTGCCAGCAGCGGCGCGAGCTCGCACTATGGCTACACCTTC
CDR3: CASSGASSHYGYTF

size: once
J: TRBJ2-5
D: .
V: TRBV2
DNA: TGTGCCAGCAGTGTAGAGGGAGGAGGATGGGAGACCCAGTACTTC
CDR3: CASSVEGGGWETQYF

size: .
J: TRBJ2-2
D: .
V: TRBV9
DNA: TGTGCCAGCAACGGCGAGTGGGGGCCCCAGCCCTCCGGGGAGCTGTTTTTT
CDR3: CASNGEWGPQPSGELFF

size: .
J: TRBJ1-1
D: .
V: TRBV7-9
DNA: TGTGCCAGCAGCTCCCTGGACAAGAACACTGAAGCTTTCTTT
CDR3: CASSSLDKNTEAFF

size: .
J: TRBJ2-1
D: TRBD1
V: TRBV11-3
DNA: TGTGCCAGCAGCTTAAACCGGGACAGGGCCTACAATGAGCAGTTCTTC
CDR3: CASSLNRDRAYNEQFF

size: .
J: TRBJ2-3
D: TRBD1
V: TRBV29-1
DNA: TGCAGCGCCCAGAGGGCACAGGGGCCCCAGGGTACGCAGTATTTT
CDR3: CSAQRAQGPQGTQYF

size: .
J: TRBJ2-7
D: TRBD1
V: TRBV28
DNA: TGTGCCAGCGACAGGGTGGGGCTAAGCTACGAGCAGTACTTC
CDR3: CASDRVGLSYEQYF